The TCR beta chain described here comes from a study of blood T cell repertoires in COVID-19. Study-level information: Samples of COVID-19 (acute and convalescent) were obtained from the United States, Italy and Spain.

TCRdb keeps only in-frame clones here, not all; method: immunoSEQ multiplex PCR. Found here are just under 250,000 clones, 70% to 90% of them singletons; the top ten hold less than 4%. CDR1 SEHNR and CDR2 FQNEAQ come from the germline V gene (reference sequence). CDR3 length: 16 amino acids. Trimming pared 4 bases from V and 2 bases from J, leaving 16 bases between. The specimen sequenced was peripheral blood. This clonotype was obtained from a woman under 40 who had recovered from COVID-19. This chain uses TRBV7-9 with TRBJ2-3, with a weak D call TRBD2 (5 bases). The CDR3 DNA reads as TGTGCCAGCAGCTCGATAGCGAGCACTTACACAGATACGCAGTATTTT. Protein product: CASSSIASTYTDTQYF. The full variable domain, its missing parts supplied by reference TRBV7-9 and TRBJ2-3, is DTGVSQNPRHKITKRGQNVTFRCDPISEHNRLYWYRQTLGQGPEFLTYFQNEAQLEKSRLLSDRFSAERPKGSFSTLEIQRTEQGDSAMYLCASSSIASTYTDTQYFGPGTRLTVL.